These T cell receptor beta chains were read from a single sample in a study of shared T cell receptors in the human thymus. This table comes from immunoSEQ multiplex PCR, and its TCRdb copy is limited to in-frame clones, with some not included. Here the sample spans over 350,000 clones, roughly 94% being singletons. The sample was thymocytes. The receptors come from a human donor. Both conserved end residues are part of each CDR3. The order of the fields is D gene, V gene, clone size, J gene, CDR3 protein, CDR3 DNA. D genes are given only for firm matches. Clone size is not always given. Where it is, it says once, few, many or a class for expanded clones.

-	TRBV6-4	-	TRBJ2-7	CASSVYGPTYEQYF	TGTGCCAGCAGTGTGTACGGCCCAACCTACGAGCAGTACTTC
-	TRBV6-1	-	TRBJ2-7	CASSTGLYSYEQYF	TGTGCCAGCAGTACCGGGTTGTACTCCTACGAGCAGTACTTC
TRBD1	TRBV2	-	TRBJ2-7	CASSEVFRDRDRYEQYF	TGTGCCAGCAGTGAAGTTTTCAGGGACAGAGACCGCTACGAGCAGTACTTC
-	TRBV6-5	once	TRBJ2-7	CASSYGTYEQYF	TGTGCCAGCAGTTACGGCACCTACGAGCAGTACTTC
-	TRBV27	-	TRBJ2-1	CASSQSGSYNEQFF	TGTGCCAGCAGTCAGTCGGGCTCCTACAATGAGCAGTTCTTC
-	TRBV7-2	-	TRBJ2-7	CASSLVHEQYF	TGTGCCAGCAGCTTAGTCCACGAGCAGTACTTC
-	TRBV7-6	-	TRBJ2-7	CASSLRDTTYEQYF	TGTGCCAGCAGCTTAAGGGACACGACCTACGAGCAGTACTTC
-	TRBV7-6	-	TRBJ2-7	CASSLNRAYEQYF	TGTGCCAGCAGCCTTAACAGGGCCTACGAGCAGTACTTC
-	TRBV4-1	-	TRBJ2-7	CASSPRITGWDSYEQYF	TGCGCCAGCAGCCCGAGAATTACGGGGTGGGACTCCTACGAGCAGTACTTC
-	TRBV27	-	TRBJ2-7	CASSPTYEQYF	TGTGCCAGCAGTCCGACCTACGAGCAGTACTTC
TRBD2	TRBV6-5	-	TRBJ2-7	CASSYSLAGNSYEQYF	TGTGCCAGCAGTTACTCTCTAGCGGGTAATTCCTACGAGCAGTACTTC
TRBD1	TRBV6-1	once	TRBJ1-5	CASRRGGDQPQHF	TGTGCCAGCAGGAGAGGGGGCGATCAGCCCCAGCATTTT
TRBD1	TRBV7-9	-	TRBJ1-1	CASSKAGQGGMNTEAFF	TGTGCCAGCAGCAAAGCGGGACAGGGGGGAATGAACACTGAAGCTTTCTTT
TRBD1	TRBV27	-	TRBJ1-5	CASSFGQGNQPQHF	TGTGCCAGCAGTTTCGGACAGGGGAATCAGCCCCAGCATTTT
TRBD1	TRBV6-6	-	TRBJ1-3	CASRKDRAGNTIYF	TGTGCCAGCAGAAAGGACAGGGCCGGAAACACCATATATTTT
-	TRBV19	few	TRBJ1-5	CASTYGEGNQPQHF	TGTGCCAGCACCTACGGTGAAGGCAATCAGCCCCAGCATTTT
TRBD2	TRBV7-8	-	TRBJ2-1	CASSSRRVSSGRGDEQFF	TGTGCCAGCAGCTCCCGCCGGGTGTCTAGCGGGAGGGGCGATGAGCAGTTCTTC
TRBD2	TRBV27	-	TRBJ2-7	CASSVLAGSYEQYF	TGTGCCAGCAGTGTTTTAGCGGGTTCCTACGAGCAGTACTTC
-	TRBV6-5	-	TRBJ1-1	CASLGGTEAFF	TGTGCCAGCCTGGGGGGAACTGAAGCTTTCTTT
-	TRBV28	-	TRBJ1-4	CASSLVGPTNEKLFF	TGTGCCAGCAGTTTGGTGGGACCTACTAATGAAAAACTGTTTTTT
TRBD1	TRBV5-4	once	TRBJ2-4	CASSRGQGRPKNIQYF	TGTGCCAGCAGCCGGGGACAGGGGCGGCCCAAAAACATTCAGTACTTC
-	TRBV29-1	-	TRBJ1-1	CSSGGRSEAFF	TGCAGCTCTGGAGGGAGATCTGAAGCTTTCTTT
-	TRBV6-6	-	TRBJ2-7	CASSLRFDWYEQYF	TGTGCCAGCAGCCTACGGTTTGACTGGTACGAGCAGTACTTC
-	TRBV18	-	TRBJ2-1	CASSPRIAESYNEQFF	TGTGCCAGCTCACCACGAATAGCGGAATCCTACAATGAGCAGTTCTTC
-	TRBV27	-	TRBJ2-5	CASSHRNGRETQYF	TGTGCCAGCAGTCACCGTAATGGGCGGGAGACCCAGTACTTC
TRBD1	TRBV19	-	TRBJ2-2	CASSIRQGADTGELFF	TGTGCCAGTAGTATTAGACAGGGGGCGGACACCGGGGAGCTGTTTTTT
TRBD2	TRBV30	-	TRBJ2-2	CAWSTYSGVTSNTGELFF	TGTGCCTGGAGCACGTATAGCGGGGTCACTTCGAACACCGGGGAGCTGTTTTTT
TRBD2	TRBV10-3	once	TRBJ2-7	CAISEGLAGGAYEQYF	TGTGCCATCAGTGAGGGACTAGCGGGAGGTGCCTACGAGCAGTACTTC
-	TRBV9	-	TRBJ2-3	CASSAISGLQQADTQYF	TGTGCCAGCAGCGCTATCTCCGGACTACAGCAAGCAGATACGCAGTATTTT
TRBD2	TRBV6-5	-	TRBJ2-1	CASSYRGRGSYNEQFF	TGTGCCAGCAGTTACCGCGGGAGGGGCTCCTACAATGAGCAGTTCTTC
-	TRBV7-2	-	TRBJ2-5	CASSLLTDRLGWETQYF	TGTGCCAGCAGCTTATTAACTGACAGGCTAGGTTGGGAGACCCAGTACTTC
TRBD2	TRBV28	-	TRBJ2-7	CASAGGPYEQYF	TGTGCCAGCGCGGGGGGACCCTACGAGCAGTACTTC
-	TRBV23-1	-	TRBJ1-1	CASSQSKQQNTEAFF	TGCGCCAGCAGTCAATCGAAACAGCAGAACACTGAAGCTTTCTTT
TRBD1	TRBV12-5	-	TRBJ2-7	CASGRTGGHEQYF	TGTGCTAGTGGCAGGACAGGGGGCCACGAGCAGTACTTC
-	TRBV7-9	-	TRBJ1-2	CASSPDRPYGYTF	TGTGCCAGCAGCCCCGACAGGCCTTATGGCTACACCTTC
TRBD1	TRBV14	-	TRBJ1-2	CASSEGDRDLPGGYTF	TGTGCCAGCAGCGAGGGGGACAGGGACCTTCCTGGCGGCTACACCTTC
-	TRBV29-1	-	TRBJ2-7	CSVEGPSPYEQYF	TGCAGCGTTGAAGGACCGTCACCCTACGAGCAGTACTTC
-	TRBV27	-	TRBJ1-2	CASSLAASIDSGGLGYTF	TGTGCCAGCAGTTTAGCCGCAAGTATCGACTCCGGGGGACTTGGCTACACCTTC
-	TRBV27	-	TRBJ1-5	CASSLGRWGNQPQHF	TGTGCCAGTTCTCTTGGTCGTTGGGGGAATCAGCCCCAGCATTTT
-	TRBV14	once	TRBJ2-5	CASSQREQQETQYF	TGTGCCAGCAGCCAGAGGGAGCAGCAAGAGACCCAGTACTTC